In its sample, the clone carrying this T cell receptor beta chain was seen many times. MiXCR, applied by TCRdb to the reads, yields one record per CDR3 protein. The sample yields around 210,000 distinct CDR3 sequences, around 6.2% seen once. This entry belongs to a study of T cell repertoires in cytomegalovirus infection. The V segment lost 5 bases and the J segment 4 bases; nucleotides outside the gene matches: 6. Germline V CDR1 and CDR2: SGHTA, FQGNSA. There are 15 residues in the CDR3. Material: PBMCs. The sequence was collected from a human donor in good health (CMV status not recorded). Some clones in this sample may be carry-over from other donors' samples. The J gene is TRBJ2-1, the V gene TRBV7-2; 9 nucleotides line up with TRBD2. CDR3: CASSQTSGDYNEQFF. In nucleotides, the CDR3 is TGTGCCAGCAGCCAGACTAGCGGAGATTACAATGAGCAGTTCTTC.